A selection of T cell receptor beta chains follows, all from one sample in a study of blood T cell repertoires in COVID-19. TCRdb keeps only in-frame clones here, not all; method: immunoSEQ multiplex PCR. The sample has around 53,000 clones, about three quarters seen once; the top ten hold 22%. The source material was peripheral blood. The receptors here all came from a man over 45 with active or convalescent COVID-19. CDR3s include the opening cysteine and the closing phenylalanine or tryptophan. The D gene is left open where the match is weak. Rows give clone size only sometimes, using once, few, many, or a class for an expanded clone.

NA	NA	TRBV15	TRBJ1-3	CATSRDRGAVGNTIYF	TGTGCCACCAGCAGAGATCGGGGGGCGGTTGGAAACACCATATATTTT
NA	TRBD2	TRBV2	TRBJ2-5	CASSGLAGAEETQYF	TGTGCCAGCAGTGGACTAGCGGGAGCGGAGGAGACCCAGTACTTC
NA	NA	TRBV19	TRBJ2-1	CASSDADGTDEQFF	TGTGCCAGTAGTGATGCCGACGGGACTGATGAGCAGTTCTTC
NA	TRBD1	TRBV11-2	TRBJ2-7	CASSFRAGTGGHEQYF	TGTGCCAGCAGCTTTAGGGCGGGGACAGGGGGCCACGAGCAGTACTTC
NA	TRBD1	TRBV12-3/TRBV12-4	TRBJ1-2	CASTRTGRDGYTF	TGTGCCAGCACCAGGACAGGGAGGGATGGCTACACCTTC
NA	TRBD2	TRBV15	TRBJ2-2	CATSSHGGGRMNTGELFF	TGTGCCACCAGCAGTCATGGCGGGGGTAGGATGAACACCGGGGAGCTGTTTTTT
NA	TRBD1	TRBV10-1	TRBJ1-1	CASSTGTDPPNTEAFF	TGCGCCAGCAGCACCGGGACAGACCCTCCTAACACTGAAGCTTTCTTT
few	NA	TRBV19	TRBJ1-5	CASNLGGRENQPQHF	TGTGCCAGCAACCTGGGGGGACGGGAAAATCAGCCCCAGCATTTT
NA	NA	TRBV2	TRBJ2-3	CASRRVVGAGTQYF	TGTGCCAGCAGGCGAGTTGTGGGGGCAGGTACGCAGTATTTT
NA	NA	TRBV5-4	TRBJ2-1	CASSLDGVSSYNEQFF	TGTGCCAGCAGCTTGGACGGGGTTAGCTCCTACAATGAGCAGTTCTTC
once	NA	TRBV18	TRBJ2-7	CASSPDSHEQYF	TGTGCCAGCTCACCGGACAGTCACGAGCAGTACTTC
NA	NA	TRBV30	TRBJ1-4	CAWSVTVANEKLFF	TGTGCCTGGAGTGTAACAGTAGCTAATGAAAAACTGTTTTTT
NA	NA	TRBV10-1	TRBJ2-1	CASSDSKRTYNEQFF	TGCGCCAGCAGTGATTCCAAGCGGACCTACAATGAGCAGTTCTTC
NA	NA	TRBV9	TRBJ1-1	CASSVWARNTEAFF	TGTGCCAGCAGCGTATGGGCCAGGAACACTGAAGCTTTCTTT
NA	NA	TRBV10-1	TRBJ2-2	CASSGAGPGELFF	TGCGCCAGCAGTGGGGCAGGGCCCGGGGAGCTGTTTTTT
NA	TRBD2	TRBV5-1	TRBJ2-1	CASSLGREGVNEQFF	TGCGCCAGCAGCTTGGGACGGGAGGGAGTCAATGAGCAGTTCTTC
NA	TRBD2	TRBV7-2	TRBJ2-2	CASSPRGLALFLNTGELFF	TGTGCCAGCAGCCCCAGAGGACTAGCCCTATTCTTAAACACCGGGGAGCTGTTTTTT
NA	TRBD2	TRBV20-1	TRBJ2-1	CSASVSGGAIYNEQFF	TGCAGTGCTAGTGTTAGCGGGGGGGCCATTTACAATGAGCAGTTCTTC
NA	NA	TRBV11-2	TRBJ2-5	CASSFRGETQYF	TGTGCCAGCAGCTTCAGGGGAGAGACCCAGTACTTC
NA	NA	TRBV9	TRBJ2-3	CASSYSPPDTQYF	TGTGCCAGCAGCTACTCACCCCCAGATACGCAGTATTTT
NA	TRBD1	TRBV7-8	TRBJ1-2	CASSLGVLGTGYGYTF	TGTGCCAGCAGCTTAGGGGTCTTGGGGACAGGGTATGGCTACACCTTC
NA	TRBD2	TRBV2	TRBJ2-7	CASTTSGLSYEQYF	TGTGCCAGCACCACTAGCGGTCTCTCCTACGAGCAGTACTTC
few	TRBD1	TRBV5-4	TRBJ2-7	CASSLVQGVEQYF	TGTGCCAGCAGCTTGGTTCAGGGGGTCGAGCAGTACTTC
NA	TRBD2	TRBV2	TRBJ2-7	CASSEGLAGGEQYF	TGTGCCAGCAGTGAGGGGCTAGCGGGGGGCGAGCAGTACTTC
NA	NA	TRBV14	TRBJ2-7	CARQDYEQYF	TGTGCAAGGCAGGACTACGAGCAGTACTTC
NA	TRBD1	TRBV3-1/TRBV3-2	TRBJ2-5	CASSLRDRGTQETQYF	TGTGCCAGCAGCCTACGGGACAGGGGAACCCAAGAGACCCAGTACTTC
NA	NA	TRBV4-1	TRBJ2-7	CASSRTETYEQYF	TGCGCCAGCAGCAGGACTGAAACCTACGAGCAGTACTTC
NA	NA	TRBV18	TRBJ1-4	CASSRSMAELNEKLFF	TGTGCCAGCTCCCGATCGATGGCGGAGCTTAATGAAAAACTGTTTTTT
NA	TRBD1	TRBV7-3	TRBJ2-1	CASSPQGRTYNEQFF	TGTGCCAGCAGCCCACAGGGGAGAACCTACAATGAGCAGTTCTTC
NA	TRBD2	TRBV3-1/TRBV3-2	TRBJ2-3	CASSQDRLAVAGYF	TGTGCCAGCAGCCAAGACCGGCTAGCGGTGGCGGGGTATTTT
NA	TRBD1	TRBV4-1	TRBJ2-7	CASSQEPTGQGLEQYF	TGCGCCAGCAGCCAAGAGCCAACGGGACAGGGTCTCGAGCAGTACTTC
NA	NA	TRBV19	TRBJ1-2	CASSIRAGGYTF	TGTGCCAGTAGTATACGAGCGGGCGGCTACACCTTC
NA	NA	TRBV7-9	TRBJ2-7	CASSWAPTPYEQYF	TGTGCCAGCAGCTGGGCGCCAACTCCCTACGAGCAGTACTTC
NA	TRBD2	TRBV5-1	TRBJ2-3	CASSLVGGTTDTQYF	TGCGCCAGCAGCTTAGTCGGGGGGACCACAGATACGCAGTATTTT
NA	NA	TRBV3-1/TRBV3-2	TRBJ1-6	CASSQAQQSSYNSPLHF	TGTGCCAGCAGCCAAGCTCAACAGAGCTCCTATAATTCACCCCTCCACTTT
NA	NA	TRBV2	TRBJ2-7	CASSESSRELYEQYF	TGTGCCAGCAGTGAATCATCCAGGGAACTCTACGAGCAGTACTTC
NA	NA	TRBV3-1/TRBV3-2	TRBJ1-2	CASSPTGSYGYTF	TGTGCCAGCAGCCCCACGGGGAGCTATGGCTACACCTTC
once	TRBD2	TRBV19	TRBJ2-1	CASSITSGGSSYNEQFF	TGTGCCAGTAGTATTACTAGCGGGGGGTCCTCCTACAATGAGCAGTTCTTC
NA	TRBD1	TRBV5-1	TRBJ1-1	CASSTGQGNTEAFF	TGCGCCAGCAGCACCGGACAGGGGAACACTGAAGCTTTCTTT
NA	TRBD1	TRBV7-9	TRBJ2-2	CASKIGQGSTGELFF	TGTGCCAGCAAAATCGGACAGGGTAGTACCGGGGAGCTGTTTTTT
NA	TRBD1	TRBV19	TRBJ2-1	CASRRTGGRDNEQFF	TGTGCCAGTAGGCGGACAGGGGGCAGGGACAATGAGCAGTTCTTC
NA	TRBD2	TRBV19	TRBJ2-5	CASGPGGSGSGTQYF	TGTGCCAGTGGCCCCGGGGGTAGCGGGAGTGGGACCCAGTACTTC
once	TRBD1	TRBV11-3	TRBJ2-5	CASSPDRRTGSETQYF	TGTGCCAGCAGCCCCGACAGGAGGACAGGGTCGGAGACCCAGTACTTC
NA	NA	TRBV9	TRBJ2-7	CASSVDTGTGQYF	TGTGCCAGCAGCGTAGATACAGGGACGGGGCAGTACTTC
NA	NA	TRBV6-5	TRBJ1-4	CASRLDRTNEKLFF	TGTGCCAGCAGACTTGACAGGACCAATGAAAAACTGTTTTTT
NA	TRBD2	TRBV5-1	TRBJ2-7	CASSLMPSGGRAYEQYF	TGCGCCAGCAGCTTGATGCCTAGCGGGGGGAGAGCCTACGAGCAGTACTTC